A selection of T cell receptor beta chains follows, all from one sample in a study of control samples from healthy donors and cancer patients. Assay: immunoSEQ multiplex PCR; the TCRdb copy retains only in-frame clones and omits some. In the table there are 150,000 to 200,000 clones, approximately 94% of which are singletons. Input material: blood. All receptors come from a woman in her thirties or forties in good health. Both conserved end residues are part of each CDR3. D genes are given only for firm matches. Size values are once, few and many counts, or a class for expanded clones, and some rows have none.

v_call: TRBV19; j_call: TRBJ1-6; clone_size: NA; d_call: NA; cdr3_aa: CASSLGYSPLHF; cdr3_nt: TGTGCCAGTAGTTTAGGATATTCACCCCTCCACTTT
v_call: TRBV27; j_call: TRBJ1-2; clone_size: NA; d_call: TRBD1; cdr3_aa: CASSSLDRAFGYTF; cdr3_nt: TGTGCCAGCAGTTCATTGGACAGGGCGTTTGGCTACACCTTC
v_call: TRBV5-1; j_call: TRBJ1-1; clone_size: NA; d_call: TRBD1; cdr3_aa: CASSLAGTGKPSMNTEAFF; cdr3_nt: TGCGCCAGCAGCTTGGCCGGGACAGGGAAACCCTCCATGAACACTGAAGCTTTCTTT
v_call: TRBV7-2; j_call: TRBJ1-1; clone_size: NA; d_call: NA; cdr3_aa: CASSPSGGTVGTEAFF; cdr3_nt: TGTGCCAGCAGCCCGAGCGGGGGGACGGTGGGCACTGAAGCTTTCTTT
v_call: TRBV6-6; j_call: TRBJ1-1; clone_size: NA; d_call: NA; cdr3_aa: CASSYSSGGQAFF; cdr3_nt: TGTGCCAGCAGTTACTCGAGCGGGGGGCAAGCTTTCTTT
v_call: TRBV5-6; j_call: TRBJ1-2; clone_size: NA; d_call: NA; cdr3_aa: CASSLASNYGYTF; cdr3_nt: TGTGCCAGCAGCTTGGCCAGTAACTATGGCTACACCTTC
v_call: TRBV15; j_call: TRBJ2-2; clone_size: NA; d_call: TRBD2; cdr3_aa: CATSGPWPAGRNTGELFF; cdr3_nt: TGTGCCACCAGCGGCCCATGGCCAGCGGGGAGGAACACCGGGGAGCTGTTTTTT
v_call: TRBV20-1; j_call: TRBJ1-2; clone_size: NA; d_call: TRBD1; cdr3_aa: CSASKPGQESYGYTF; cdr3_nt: TGCAGTGCTAGTAAACCGGGACAGGAGAGCTATGGCTACACCTTC
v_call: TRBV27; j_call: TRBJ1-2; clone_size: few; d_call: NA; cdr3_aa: CASSLSRSRDYGYTF; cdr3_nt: TGTGCCAGCAGTTTATCAAGGTCCAGGGACTATGGCTACACCTTC
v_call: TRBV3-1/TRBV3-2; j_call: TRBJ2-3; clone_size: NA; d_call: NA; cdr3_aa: CASSQEATDTQYF; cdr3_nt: TGTGCCAGCAGCCAGGAGGCCACAGATACGCAGTATTTT
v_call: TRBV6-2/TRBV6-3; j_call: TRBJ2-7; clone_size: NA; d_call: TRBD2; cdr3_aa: CASSFRGTSGRLYQGQYF; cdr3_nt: TGTGCCAGCAGTTTCCGCGGAACTAGCGGGAGGCTATACCAGGGGCAGTACTTC